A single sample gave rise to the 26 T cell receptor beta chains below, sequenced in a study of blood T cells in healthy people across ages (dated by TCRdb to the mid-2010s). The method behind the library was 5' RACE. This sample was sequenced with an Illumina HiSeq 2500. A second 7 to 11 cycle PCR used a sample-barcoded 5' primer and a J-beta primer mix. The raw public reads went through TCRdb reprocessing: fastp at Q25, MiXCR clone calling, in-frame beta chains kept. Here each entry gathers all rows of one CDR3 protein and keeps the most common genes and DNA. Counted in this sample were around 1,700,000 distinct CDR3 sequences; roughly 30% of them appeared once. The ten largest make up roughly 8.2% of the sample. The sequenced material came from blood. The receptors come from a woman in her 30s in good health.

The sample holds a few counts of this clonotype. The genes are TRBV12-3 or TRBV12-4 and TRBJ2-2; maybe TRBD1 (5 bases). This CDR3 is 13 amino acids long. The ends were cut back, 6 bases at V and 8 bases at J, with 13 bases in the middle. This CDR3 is CASSRAGWGELFF. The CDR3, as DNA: TGTGCCAGCAGCCGAGCAGGGTGGGGGGAGCTGTTTTTT.

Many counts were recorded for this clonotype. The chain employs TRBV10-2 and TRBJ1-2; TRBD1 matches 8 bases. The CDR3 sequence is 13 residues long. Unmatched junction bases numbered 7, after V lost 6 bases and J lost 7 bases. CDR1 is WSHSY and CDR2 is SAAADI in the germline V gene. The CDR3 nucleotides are TGCGCCAGCAGGGCGGGACAGGCCTCTGGCTACACCTTC. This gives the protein CASRAGQASGYTF.

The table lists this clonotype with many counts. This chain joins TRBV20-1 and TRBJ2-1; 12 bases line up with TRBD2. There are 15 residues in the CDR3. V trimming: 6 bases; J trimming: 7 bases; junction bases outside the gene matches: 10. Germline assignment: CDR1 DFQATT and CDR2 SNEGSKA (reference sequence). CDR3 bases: TGCAGTGCCCTCTACGGCACTAGCGGGGGGAATGAGCAGTTCTTC. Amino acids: CSALYGTSGGNEQFF.

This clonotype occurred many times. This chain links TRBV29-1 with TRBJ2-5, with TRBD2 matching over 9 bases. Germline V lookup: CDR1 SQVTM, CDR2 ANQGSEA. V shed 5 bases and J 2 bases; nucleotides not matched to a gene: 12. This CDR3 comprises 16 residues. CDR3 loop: CSVRLAGAPIQETQYF. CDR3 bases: TGCAGCGTTAGATTAGCGGGGGCCCCCATACAAGAGACCCAGTACTTC. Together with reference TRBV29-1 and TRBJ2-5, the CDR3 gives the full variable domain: SAVISQKPSRDICQRGTSLTIQCQVDSQVTMMFWYRQQPGQSLTLIATANQGSEATYESGFVIDKFPISRPNLTFSTLTVSNMSPEDSSIYLCSVRLAGAPIQETQYFGPGTRLLVL.

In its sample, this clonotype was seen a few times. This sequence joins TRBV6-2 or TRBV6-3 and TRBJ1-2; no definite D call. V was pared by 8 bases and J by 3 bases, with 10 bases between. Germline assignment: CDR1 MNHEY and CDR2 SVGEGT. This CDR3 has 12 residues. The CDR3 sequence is CASGRRYYGYTF. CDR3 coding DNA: TGTGCCAGCGGCAGACGGTACTATGGCTACACCTTC.

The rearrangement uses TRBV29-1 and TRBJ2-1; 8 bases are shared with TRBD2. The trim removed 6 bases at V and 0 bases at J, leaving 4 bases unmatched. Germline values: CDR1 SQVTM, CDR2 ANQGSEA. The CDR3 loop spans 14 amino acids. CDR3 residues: CSVEGLVSYNEQFF. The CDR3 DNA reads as TGCAGCGTAGAGGGACTAGTCTCCTACAATGAGCAGTTCTTC.

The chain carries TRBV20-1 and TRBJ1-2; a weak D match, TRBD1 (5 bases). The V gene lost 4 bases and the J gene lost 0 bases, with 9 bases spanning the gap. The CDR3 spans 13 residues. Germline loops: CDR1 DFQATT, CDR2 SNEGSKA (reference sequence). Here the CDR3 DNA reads TGCAGTGCTAAGGGGTTAGCTAACTATGGCTACACCTTC. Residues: CSAKGLANYGYTF.

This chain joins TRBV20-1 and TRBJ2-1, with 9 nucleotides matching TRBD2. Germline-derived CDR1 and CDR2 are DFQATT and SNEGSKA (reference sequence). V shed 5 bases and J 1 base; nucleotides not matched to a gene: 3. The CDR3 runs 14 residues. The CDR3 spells CSAETSGSYNEQFF. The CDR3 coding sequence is TGCAGTGCTGAGACTAGCGGTTCCTACAATGAGCAGTTCTTC.

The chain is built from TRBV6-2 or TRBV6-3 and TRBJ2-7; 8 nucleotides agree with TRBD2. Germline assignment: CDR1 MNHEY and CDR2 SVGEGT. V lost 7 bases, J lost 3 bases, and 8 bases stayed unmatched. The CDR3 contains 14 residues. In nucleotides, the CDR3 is TGTGCCAGCATCTTTCGCGGGGGGAGCTACGAGCAGTACTTC. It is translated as CASIFRGGSYEQYF.

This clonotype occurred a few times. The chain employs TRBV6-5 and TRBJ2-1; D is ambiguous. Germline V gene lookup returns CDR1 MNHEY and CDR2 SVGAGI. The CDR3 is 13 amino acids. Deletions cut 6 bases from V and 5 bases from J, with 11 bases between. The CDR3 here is CASRVATNNEQFF. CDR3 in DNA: TGTGCCAGCAGGGTGGCAACCAACAATGAGCAGTTCTTC.

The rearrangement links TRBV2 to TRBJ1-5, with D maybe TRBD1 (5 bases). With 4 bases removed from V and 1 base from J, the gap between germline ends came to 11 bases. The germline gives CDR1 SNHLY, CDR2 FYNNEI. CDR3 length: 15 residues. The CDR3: CASSGPPGSNQPQHF. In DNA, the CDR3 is TGTGCCAGCAGTGGACCTCCAGGGAGCAATCAGCCCCAGCATTTT.

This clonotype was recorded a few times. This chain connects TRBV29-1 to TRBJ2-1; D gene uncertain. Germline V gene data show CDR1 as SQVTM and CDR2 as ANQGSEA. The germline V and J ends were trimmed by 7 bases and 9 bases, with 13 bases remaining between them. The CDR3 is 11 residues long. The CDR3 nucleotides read TGCAGCGCTCAAGTCTGGGGTGAGCAGTTCTTC. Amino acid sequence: CSAQVWGEQFF.

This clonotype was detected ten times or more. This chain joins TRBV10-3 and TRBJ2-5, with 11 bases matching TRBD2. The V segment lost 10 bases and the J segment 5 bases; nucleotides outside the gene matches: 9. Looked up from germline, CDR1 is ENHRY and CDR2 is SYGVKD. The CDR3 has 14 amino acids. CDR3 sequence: CATGTSGDYETQYF. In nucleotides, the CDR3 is TGTGCCACCGGGACTAGCGGAGACTATGAGACCCAGTACTTC.

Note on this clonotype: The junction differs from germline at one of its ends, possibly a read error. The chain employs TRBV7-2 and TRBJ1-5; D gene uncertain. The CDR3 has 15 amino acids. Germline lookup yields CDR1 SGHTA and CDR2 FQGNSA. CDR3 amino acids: CASSPLGPDNRPQHF. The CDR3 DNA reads TGTGCCAGCAGCCCCCTGGGTCCTGATAATCGGCCCCAGCATTTT.

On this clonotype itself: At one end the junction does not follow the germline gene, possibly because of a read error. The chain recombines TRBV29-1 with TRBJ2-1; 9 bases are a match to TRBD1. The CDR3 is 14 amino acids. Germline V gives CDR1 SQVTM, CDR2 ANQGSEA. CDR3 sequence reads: CSVDSGQGDNEQLF. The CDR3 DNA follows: TGCAGCGTTGACTCGGGACAGGGAGACAATGAGCAGTTGTTC.

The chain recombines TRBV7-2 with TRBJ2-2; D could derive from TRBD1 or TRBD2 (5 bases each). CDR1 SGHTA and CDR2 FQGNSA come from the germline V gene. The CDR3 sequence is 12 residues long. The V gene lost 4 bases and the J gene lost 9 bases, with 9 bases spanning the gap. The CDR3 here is CASSSGRRELFF. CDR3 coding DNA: TGTGCCAGCAGCTCAGGGAGAAGGGAGCTGTTTTTT.

The CDR3 DNA sequence: TGCGCCAGCAGCCAAGGCCGAGGGGGACAGGCTTATGGCTACACCTTC. As protein: CASSQGRGGQAYGYTF. This chain uses TRBV4-3 with TRBJ1-2; 8 bases are shared with TRBD1. This CDR3 region has 16 residues. The ends lost 1 base at V and 5 bases at J; junction bases unmatched: 9. Germline CDR1 and CDR2: LGHNA and YSLEER.

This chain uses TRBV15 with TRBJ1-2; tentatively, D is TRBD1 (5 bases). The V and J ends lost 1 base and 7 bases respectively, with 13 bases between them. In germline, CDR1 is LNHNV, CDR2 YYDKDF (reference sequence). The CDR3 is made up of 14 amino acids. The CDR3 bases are TGTGCCACCAGCAGAGTAGCGGGGCTTGGTGGCTACACCTTC. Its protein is CATSRVAGLGGYTF.

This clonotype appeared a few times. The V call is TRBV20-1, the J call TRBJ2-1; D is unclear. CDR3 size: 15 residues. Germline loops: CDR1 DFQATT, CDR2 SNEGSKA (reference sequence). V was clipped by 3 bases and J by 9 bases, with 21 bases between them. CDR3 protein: CSARDWAALAGEQFF. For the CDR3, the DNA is TGCAGTGCTAGGGATTGGGCCGCCCTTGCTGGTGAGCAGTTCTTC.

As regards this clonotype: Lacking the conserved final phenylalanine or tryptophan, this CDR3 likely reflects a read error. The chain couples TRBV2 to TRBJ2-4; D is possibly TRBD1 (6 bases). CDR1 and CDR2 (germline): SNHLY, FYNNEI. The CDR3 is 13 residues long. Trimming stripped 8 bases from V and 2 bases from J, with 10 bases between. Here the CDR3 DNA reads TGTGCCAGCGGAACAGGGACCAAAAACATTCAGTACTGC. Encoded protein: CASGTGTKNIQYC.

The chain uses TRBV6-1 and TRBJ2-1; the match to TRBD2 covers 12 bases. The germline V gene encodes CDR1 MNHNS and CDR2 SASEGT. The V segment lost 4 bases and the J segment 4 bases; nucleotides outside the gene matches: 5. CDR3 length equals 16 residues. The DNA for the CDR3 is TGTGCCAGCAGTGGGCTAGCGGGGGGGGCATACAATGAGCAGTTCTTC. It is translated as CASSGLAGGAYNEQFF.

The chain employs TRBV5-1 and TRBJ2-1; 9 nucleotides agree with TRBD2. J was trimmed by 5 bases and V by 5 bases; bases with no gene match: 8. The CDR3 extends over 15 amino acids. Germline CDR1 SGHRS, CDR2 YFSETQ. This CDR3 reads CASRVSSGTNNEQFF. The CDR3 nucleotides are TGCGCCAGCAGGGTGTCTAGCGGGACTAACAATGAGCAGTTCTTC.

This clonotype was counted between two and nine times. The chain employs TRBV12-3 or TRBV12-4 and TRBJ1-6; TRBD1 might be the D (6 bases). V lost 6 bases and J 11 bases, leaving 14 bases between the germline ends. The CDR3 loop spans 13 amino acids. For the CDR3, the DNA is TGTGCCAGCAGCCAAGGGGGGAGTGCACCCCTCCACTTT. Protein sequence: CASSQGGSAPLHF.

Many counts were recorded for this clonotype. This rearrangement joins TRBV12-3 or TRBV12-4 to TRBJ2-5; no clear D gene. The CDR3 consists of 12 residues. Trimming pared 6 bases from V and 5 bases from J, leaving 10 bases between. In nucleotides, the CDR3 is TGTGCCAGCAGCCCCCCAACGGAGACCCAGTACTTC. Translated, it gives CASSPPTETQYF.

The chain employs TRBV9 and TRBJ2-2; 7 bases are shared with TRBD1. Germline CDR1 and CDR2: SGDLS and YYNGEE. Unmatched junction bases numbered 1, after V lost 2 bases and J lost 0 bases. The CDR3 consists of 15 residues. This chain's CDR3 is CASSVQGANTGELFF. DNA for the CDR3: TGTGCCAGCAGCGTGCAGGGGGCGAACACCGGGGAGCTGTTTTTT.

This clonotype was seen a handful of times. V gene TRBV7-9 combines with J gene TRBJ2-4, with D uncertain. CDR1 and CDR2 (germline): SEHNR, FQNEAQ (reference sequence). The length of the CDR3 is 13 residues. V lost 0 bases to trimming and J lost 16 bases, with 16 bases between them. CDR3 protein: CASSLAKSGVEYF. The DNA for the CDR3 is TGTGCCAGCAGCTTAGCCAAATCTGGGGTAGAATACTTC.